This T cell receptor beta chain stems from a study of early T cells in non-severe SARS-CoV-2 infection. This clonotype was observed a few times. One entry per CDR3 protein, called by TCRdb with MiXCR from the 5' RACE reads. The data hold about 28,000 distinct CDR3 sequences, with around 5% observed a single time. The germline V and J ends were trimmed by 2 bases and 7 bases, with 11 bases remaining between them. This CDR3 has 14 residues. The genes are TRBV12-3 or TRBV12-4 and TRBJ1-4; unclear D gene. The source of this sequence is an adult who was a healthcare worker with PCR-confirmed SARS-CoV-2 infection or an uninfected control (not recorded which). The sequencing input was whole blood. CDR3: CASSLRRPSEKLFF. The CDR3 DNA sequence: TGTGCCAGCAGTTTAAGGCGGCCCTCTGAAAAACTGTTTTTT.